What follows is one T cell receptor (beta chain) and its context. Other nucleotide sequences from this sample produce the same CDR3. These data originate in a study of blood T cell repertoires in COVID-19. Using immunoSEQ multiplex PCR, the repertoire was profiled, and TCRdb retains in-frame clones only, with some absent. The sample contains about 250,000 clones, around 88% of which appear only once. This CDR3 is 15 amino acids long. V lost 0 bases to trimming and J lost 7 bases; unmatched junction nucleotides: 5. CDR1 and CDR2 from the germline V gene are LNHNV and YYDKDF (reference sequence). This chain uses TRBV15 with TRBJ1-5; TRBD1 matches at 8 bases. The sequenced material came from peripheral blood. The TCR sequence derives from a man older than 75 with acute or convalescent COVID-19. The CDR3 sequence: CATSRDVSGGQPQHF. As DNA, the CDR3 is TGTGCCACCAGCAGAGATGTTTCAGGGGGCCAGCCCCAGCATTTT.